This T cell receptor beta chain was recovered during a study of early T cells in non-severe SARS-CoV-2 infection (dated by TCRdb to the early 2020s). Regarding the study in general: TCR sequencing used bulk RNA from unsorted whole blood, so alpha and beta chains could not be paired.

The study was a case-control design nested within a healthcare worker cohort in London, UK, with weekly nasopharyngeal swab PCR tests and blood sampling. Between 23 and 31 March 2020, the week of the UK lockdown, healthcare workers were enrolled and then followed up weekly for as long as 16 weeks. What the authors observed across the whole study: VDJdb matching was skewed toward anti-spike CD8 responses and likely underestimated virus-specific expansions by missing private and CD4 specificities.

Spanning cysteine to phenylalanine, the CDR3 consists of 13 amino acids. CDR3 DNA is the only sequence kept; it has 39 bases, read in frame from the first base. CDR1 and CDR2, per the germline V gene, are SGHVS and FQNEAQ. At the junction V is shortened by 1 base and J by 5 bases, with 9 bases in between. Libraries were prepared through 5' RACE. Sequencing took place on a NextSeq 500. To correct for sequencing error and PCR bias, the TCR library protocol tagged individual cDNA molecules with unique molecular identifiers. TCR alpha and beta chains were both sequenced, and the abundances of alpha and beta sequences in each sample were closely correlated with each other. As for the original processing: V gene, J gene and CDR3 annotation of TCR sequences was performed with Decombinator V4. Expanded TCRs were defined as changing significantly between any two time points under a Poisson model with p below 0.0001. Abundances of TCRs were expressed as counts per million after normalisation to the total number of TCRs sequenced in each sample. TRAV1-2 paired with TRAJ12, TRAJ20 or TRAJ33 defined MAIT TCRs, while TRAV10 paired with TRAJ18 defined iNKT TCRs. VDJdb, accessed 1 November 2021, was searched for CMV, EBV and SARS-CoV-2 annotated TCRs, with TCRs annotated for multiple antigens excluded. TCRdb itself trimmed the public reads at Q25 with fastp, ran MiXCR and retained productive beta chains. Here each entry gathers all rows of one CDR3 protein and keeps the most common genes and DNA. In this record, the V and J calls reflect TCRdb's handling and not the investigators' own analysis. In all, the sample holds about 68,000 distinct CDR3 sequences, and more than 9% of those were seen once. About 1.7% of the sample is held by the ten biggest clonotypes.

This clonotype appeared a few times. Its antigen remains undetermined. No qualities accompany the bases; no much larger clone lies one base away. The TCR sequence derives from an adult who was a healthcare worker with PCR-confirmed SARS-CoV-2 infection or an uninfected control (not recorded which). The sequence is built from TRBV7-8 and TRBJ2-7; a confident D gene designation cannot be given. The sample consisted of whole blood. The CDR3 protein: CASSLGGVDEQYF. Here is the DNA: TGTGCCAGCAGCTTAGGAGGCGTAGACGAGCAGTACTTC.